This note documents a single T cell receptor (beta chain) sequence. The source of the sample is a study of blood T cell repertoires in COVID-19. The repertoire was sequenced with immunoSEQ multiplex PCR; TCRdb's copy has only in-frame clones and lacks some. Among a few hundred thousand clones listed, 87% were seen once. The V and J ends lost 11 bases and 7 bases, in that order; junction bases with no gene match: 16. The CDR3 runs to 15 residues. Germline CDR1 is SNHLY and CDR2 is FYNNEI. The specimen sequenced was PBMCs or T cells enriched from blood (not recorded which). The receptor was derived from a woman between 50 and 59 years old who had recovered from COVID-19. V is TRBV2 and J is TRBJ2-1, with TRBD2 matching over 8 bases. The CDR3 loop is CAGLRASGGANEQFF. CDR3 in DNA: TGTGCCGGACTACGCGCGAGCGGGGGAGCAAATGAGCAGTTCTTC.